This T cell receptor (beta chain) comes out of a study of T cells in women clearing cervical HPV infection. In regard to this clone: The missing CDR3 end, 3 residues past where the read stops, is filled in from the germline J gene.

The data were produced by immunoSEQ multiplex PCR, yet TCRdb's version contains in-frame clones alone and is incomplete. The specimen's table records under 25,000 clones. The CDR3 covers 13 residues. V trimming: 7 bases; J trimming: 4 bases; junction bases outside the gene matches: 1. Germline CDR1 and CDR2: MDHEN and SYDVKM. What was sequenced was blood buffy coat. The chain recombines TRBV28 with TRBJ2-5, with 12 bases aligning to TRBD2. This receptor was obtained from a woman aged 18 to 75 with a cervical HPV16 infection that either progressed to CIN3+ or cleared (not recorded which). CDR3 in amino acids: CASTGLAGETQYF. Partial CDR3 DNA: TGTGCCAGCACGGGACTAGCGGGAGAGACC. Filled out from reference TRBV28 and TRBJ2-5, the complete variable domain reads DVKVTQSSRYLVKRTGEKVFLECVQDMDHENMFWYRQDPGLGLRLIYFSYDVKMKEKGDIPEGYSVSREKKERFSLILESASTNQTSMYLCASTGLAGETQYFGPGTRLLVL.